A selection of T cell receptor beta chains follows, all from one sample in a study of blood T cells in healthy people across ages. TCRdb passed the 5' RACE reads through MiXCR, listing each CDR3 protein once. The sample consists of some 710,000 distinct CDR3 sequences, about 20% of them appearing once. The sample was blood. These receptors all stem from a man in his 70s in good health. Each CDR3 is given with its conserved first and last residue. D genes are given only for firm matches. Clone size appears in some rows only: once, few, many, or a class for an expanded clone.

TRBV9	few	TRBD2	TRBJ2-3	CASSGSGETTDTQYF	TGTGCCAGCAGCGGCAGCGGGGAGACCACAGATACGCAGTATTTT
TRBV28	few	.	TRBJ1-2	CASTLGTYCGYTF	TGTGCCAGCACTCTAGGGACGTACTGTGGCTACACCTTC
TRBV3-1	few	TRBD2	TRBJ2-1	CASSHLGLGNEQFF	TGTGCCAGCAGCCACCTAGGACTAGGCAATGAGCAGTTCTTC
TRBV7-9	.	.	TRBJ1-2	CASSQRAEGYTF	TGTGCCAGCAGCCAGAGGGCGGAGGGCTACACCTTC
TRBV20-1	.	.	TRBJ2-1	CSARDGGGSGNEQFF	TGCAGTGCTAGAGATGGGGGCGGGAGCGGTAATGAGCAGTTCTTC
TRBV20-1	.	.	TRBJ2-7	CSARAPWIPYGQYF	TGCAGTGCTAGAGCCCCCTGGATCCCCTACGGGCAGTACTTC
TRBV4-1	.	.	TRBJ2-4	CASSQDSGLDNIDIQYF	TGCGCCAGCAGCCAAGATTCAGGGTTGGATAATATTGACATTCAGTACTTC
TRBV5-1	.	TRBD1	TRBJ1-1	CASSYRSGGNTEAFF	TGCGCCAGCAGCTACCGCTCAGGGGGGAACACTGAAGCTTTCTTT
TRBV5-1	once	.	TRBJ2-5	CASSFLQGYQETQYF	TGCGCCAGCAGCTTCCTACAGGGCTACCAAGAGACCCAGTACTTC
TRBV4-1	.	TRBD2	TRBJ2-3	CASSQGLLAGVGDTQYF	TGCGCCAGCAGCCAAGGGCTCCTAGCGGGAGTAGGGGATACGCAGTATTTT
TRBV20-1	.	.	TRBJ1-1	CSARPPGSFLNTEAFF	TGCAGTGCTCGCCCTCCAGGGAGTTTTTTGAACACTGAAGCTTTCTTT
TRBV7-2	many	.	TRBJ1-2	CASSLGSQGGYGYTF	TGTGCCAGCAGCTTAGGCTCACAGGGCGGCTATGGCTACACCTTC